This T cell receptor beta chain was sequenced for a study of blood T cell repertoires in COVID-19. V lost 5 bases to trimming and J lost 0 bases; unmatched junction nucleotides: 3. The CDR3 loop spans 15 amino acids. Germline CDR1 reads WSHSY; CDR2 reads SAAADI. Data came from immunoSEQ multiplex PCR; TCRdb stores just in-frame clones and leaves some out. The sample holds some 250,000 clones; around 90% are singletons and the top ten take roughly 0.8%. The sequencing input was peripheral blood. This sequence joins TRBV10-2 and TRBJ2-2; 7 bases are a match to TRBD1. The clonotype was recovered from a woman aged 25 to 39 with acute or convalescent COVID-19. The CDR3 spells CASSSGTANTGELFF. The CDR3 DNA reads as TGCGCCAGCAGTTCCGGGACAGCGAACACCGGGGAGCTGTTTTTT.